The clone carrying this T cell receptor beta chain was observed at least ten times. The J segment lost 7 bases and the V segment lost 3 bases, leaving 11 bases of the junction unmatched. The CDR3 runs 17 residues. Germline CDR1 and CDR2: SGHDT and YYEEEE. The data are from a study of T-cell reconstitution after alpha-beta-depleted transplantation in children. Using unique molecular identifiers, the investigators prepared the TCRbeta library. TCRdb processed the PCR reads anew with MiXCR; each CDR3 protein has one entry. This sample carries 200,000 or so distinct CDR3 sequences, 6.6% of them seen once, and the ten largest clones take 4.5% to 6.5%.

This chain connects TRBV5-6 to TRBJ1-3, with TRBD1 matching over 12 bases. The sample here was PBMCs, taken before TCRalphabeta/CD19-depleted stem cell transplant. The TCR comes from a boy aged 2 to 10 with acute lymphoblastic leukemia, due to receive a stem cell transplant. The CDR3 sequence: CASSSPGTGGYRNTIYF. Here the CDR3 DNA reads TGTGCCAGCAGCTCCCCCGGGACAGGGGGCTATAGGAACACCATATATTTT.